The 23 T cell receptor beta chains given below trace back to one sample, sequenced in a study of blood T cell repertoires in COVID-19. TCRdb's table, derived via immunoSEQ multiplex PCR, lists solely in-frame clones and lacks some. The repertoire holds fewer than 350,000 clones, with roughly nine tenths as singletons. Sequencing was performed on peripheral blood. These receptor sequences come from a woman in her 30s with COVID-19, enrolled during active disease.

The J gene is TRBJ2-7, the V gene TRBV27; D is perhaps TRBD1 (6 bases). Germline V gene data show CDR1 as MNHEY and CDR2 as SMNVEV (reference sequence). This CDR3 contains 14 residues. The germline V and J ends were trimmed by 3 bases and 4 bases, with 13 bases remaining between them. CDR3 nucleotides: TGTGCCAGCAGTTTCGGGACATATCAGTACGAGCAGTACTTC. Translated, it gives CASSFGTYQYEQYF.

This chain connects TRBV28 to TRBJ2-3; D may be TRBD1 (5 bases). The germline V gene encodes CDR1 MDHEN and CDR2 SYDVKM. The CDR3 has 15 residues. V was clipped by 5 bases and J by 6 bases, with 18 bases between them. CDR3 in amino acids: CASSPATESLDTQYF. DNA of the CDR3: TGTGCCAGCAGTCCTGCGACAGAGTCATTGGATACGCAGTATTTT.

CDR3 sequence: CAWATGVTDTQYF. For the CDR3, the DNA is TGTGCCTGGGCGACGGGGGTCACAGATACGCAGTATTTT. The J gene is TRBJ2-3, the V gene TRBV30; a possible D gene is TRBD2 (6 bases). Germline-derived CDR1 and CDR2 are GTSNPN and SVGIG (reference sequence). This CDR3 spans 13 amino acids. With 5 bases removed from V and 2 bases from J, the gap between germline ends came to 11 bases.

The gene calls are TRBV29-1 and TRBJ1-1, with 7 bases aligning to TRBD1. The CDR3 covers 14 residues. V lost 8 bases, J lost 2 bases, and 11 bases stayed unmatched. CDR1 is SQVTM and CDR2 is ANQGSEA in the germline V gene. The CDR3 sequence: CSIIDRARNTEAFF. The CDR3 coding sequence is TGCAGCATCATCGACAGGGCAAGAAACACTGAAGCTTTCTTT.

Turning to this clone: The sample contains more than one DNA sequence encoding this CDR3. The rearrangement joins TRBV18 to TRBJ2-5; D ambiguous. The CDR3 totals 12 residues. Germline CDR1 and CDR2: KGHSH and LQKENI. The V end lost 6 bases, the J end lost 0 bases, and 5 bases lay between the germline ends. The CDR3 region has the DNA TGTGCCAGCTCTCCGTACCAAGAGACCCAGTACTTC. Translating it yields CASSPYQETQYF.

The J gene is TRBJ2-5, the V gene TRBV6-5, with D unclear. Germline CDR1 MNHEY, CDR2 SVGAGI. The V end was cut by 0 bases, the J end by 7 bases, with 18 bases between. The CDR3 spans 16 residues. CDR3 residues: CASSYSISTVYRTQYF. CDR3 coding DNA: TGTGCCAGCAGTTACTCGATTTCTACAGTCTATAGGACCCAGTACTTC.

This clone was observed a few times. The chain recombines TRBV7-2 with TRBJ1-2; D may be TRBD1 (5 bases). The CDR3 runs 13 residues. Germline CDR1 SGHTA, CDR2 FQGNSA. Trimming stripped 3 bases from V and 5 bases from J, with 10 bases between. The CDR3 here is CASSFRQLYGYTF. The CDR3 DNA is TGTGCCAGCAGCTTCAGACAGTTGTATGGCTACACCTTC.

This clone was seen only once. In nucleotides, the CDR3 is TGTGCCAGTATTAGAGAGGGGGCGAAAGCTTTCTTT. Protein: CASIREGAKAFF. This chain joins TRBV19 and TRBJ1-1, with 7 bases matching TRBD1. In germline, CDR1 is LNHDA, CDR2 SQIVND (reference sequence). The CDR3 extends over 12 amino acids. J gave up 9 bases and V 7 bases, and 8 bases lay outside the gene matches.

The rearrangement links TRBV3-1 (or the pseudogene TRBV3-2) to TRBJ2-3; 7 positions agree with TRBD2. The trim removed 0 bases at V and 2 bases at J, leaving 14 bases unmatched. Germline lookup yields CDR1 LGHDT and CDR2 YNNKEL (reference sequence). The CDR3 runs to 19 residues. This CDR3 is CASSQDSAEAGLNTDTQYF. The CDR3 nucleotides read TGTGCCAGCAGCCAAGATTCGGCCGAAGCGGGGCTTAACACAGATACGCAGTATTTT.

This chain connects TRBV18 to TRBJ2-5, with 7 bases identical to TRBD2. The CDR3 has 14 residues. V dropped 0 bases and J dropped 5; count of bases not matched to a gene: 3. Germline V gene data show CDR1 as KGHSH and CDR2 as LQKENI. The CDR3 is CASSPPTSRETQYF. DNA of the CDR3: TGTGCCAGCTCACCACCGACTAGCAGGGAGACCCAGTACTTC.

V usage is TRBV7-2 and J usage is TRBJ1-2, with 11 bases lining up with TRBD1. Germline V gives CDR1 SGHTA, CDR2 FQGNSA. This CDR3 is built from 15 residues. V lost 8 bases to trimming and J lost 9 bases; unmatched junction nucleotides: 14. The DNA for the CDR3 is TGTGCCAGCCAGATACCGGGACAGGGGGTGGGCTGCTACACCTTC. Its translation is CASQIPGQGVGCYTF.

The CDR3 DNA sequence: TGTGCCAGCACCCTGACAGGGCCTGGAAACACCATATATTTT. Its protein is CASTLTGPGNTIYF. This chain joins TRBV2 and TRBJ1-3; 7 nucleotides align to TRBD1. Per the germline V gene, CDR1 is SNHLY and CDR2 is FYNNEI. CDR3 length equals 14 residues. Losses at the gene ends were 7 bases for V and 2 bases for J; bases not matched to a gene: 5.

This chain links TRBV14 with TRBJ1-2; TRBD1 agrees at 7 bases. V lost 6 bases, J lost 7 bases, and 8 bases stayed unmatched. Germline CDR1 reads SGHDN; CDR2 reads FVKESK. The CDR3 length is 13 residues. The CDR3 reads CASRRGGAFGYTF. CDR3 bases: TGTGCCAGCAGAAGAGGGGGCGCTTTTGGCTACACCTTC.

The chain combines TRBV6-2 or TRBV6-3 with TRBJ2-7, with a weak D call TRBD2 (6 bases). The CDR3 runs 14 residues. Trimming pared 2 bases from V and 3 bases from J, leaving 11 bases between. In germline, CDR1 is MNHEY, CDR2 SVGEGT. CDR3 nucleotides: TGTGCCAGCAGTTACGGGGGGTTACGCTACGAGCAGTACTTC. It encodes CASSYGGLRYEQYF.

The table lists this clone with a count of one. The gene calls are TRBV27 and TRBJ2-2, with 8 bases matching TRBD1. CDR1 and CDR2 (germline): MNHEY, SMNVEV (reference sequence). The V segment lost 0 bases and the J segment 5 bases; nucleotides outside the gene matches: 5. The CDR3 is 16 amino acids. Here the CDR3 DNA reads TGTGCCAGCAGTTTATCATGGACAGGGCGGACCGGGGAGCTGTTTTTT. This sequence encodes CASSLSWTGRTGELFF.

The V gene is TRBV2, the J gene TRBJ2-3, with D unresolved. Germline V gives CDR1 SNHLY, CDR2 FYNNEI. The CDR3 loop spans 15 amino acids. V shed 5 bases and J shed 6 bases, with 18 bases lying between them. The CDR3 nucleotides are TGTGCCAGCAGTCCGCACCTAGGATTGCGCGATACGCAGTATTTT. Amino acid sequence: CASSPHLGLRDTQYF. Complete variable domain (other parts from reference TRBV2 and TRBJ2-3): EPEVTQTPSHQVTQMGQEVILRCVPISNHLYFYWYRQILGQKVEFLVSFYNNEISEKSEIFDDQFSVERPDGSNFTLKIRSTKLEDSAMYFCASSPHLGLRDTQYFGPGTRLTVL.

This clone has only one observation. This chain links TRBV6-5 with TRBJ1-3; D gene uncertain. The germline V gene encodes CDR1 MNHEY and CDR2 SVGAGI. CDR3 length equals 13 residues. Trimming cost V 8 bases and J 0 bases, with 8 bases left between them. The CDR3 DNA sequence: TGTGCCAGCCAGATAATCTCTGGAAACACCATATATTTT. Translation: CASQIISGNTIYF.

DNA of the CDR3: TGTGCCATCAGTGAGGACAGAGCCTACGAGCAGTACTTC. Translation: CAISEDRAYEQYF. The chain joins TRBV10-3 to TRBJ2-7; possibly TRBD1 for D (5 bases). The CDR3 contains 13 residues. Germline assignment: CDR1 ENHRY and CDR2 SYGVKD. Trimming left V 2 bases short and J 2 bases short, with 7 bases between.

This clone was recorded once. V is TRBV5-6 and J is TRBJ2-7; D gene ambiguous. The CDR3 has 14 amino acids. Germline CDR1 reads SGHDT; CDR2 reads YYEEEE. Trimming took off 0 bases at V and 5 bases at J, with 12 bases between the two ends. CDR3 sequence: CASSLVQVSHEQYF. CDR3 nucleotides: TGTGCCAGCAGCTTGGTTCAGGTTTCCCACGAGCAGTACTTC.

This rearrangement joins TRBV19 to TRBJ2-3, with 9 nucleotides matching TRBD1. The germline V gene has CDR1 LNHDA and CDR2 SQIVND (reference sequence). This CDR3 has 14 residues. With 6 bases clipped from V and 5 bases from J, the junction kept 6 bases outside the gene matches. The CDR3 DNA reads as TGTGCCAGTAGGATGACAGGGGGAGGAGATACGCAGTATTTT. This sequence encodes CASRMTGGGDTQYF.

The chain uses TRBV27 and TRBJ1-4; 8 bases are a match to TRBD1. The CDR3 loop spans 19 amino acids. The J segment lost 4 bases and the V segment lost 5 bases, leaving 18 bases of the junction unmatched. Germline V gene data show CDR1 as MNHEY and CDR2 as SMNVEV (reference sequence). CDR3 amino acids: CASSPWAGGLLVGNEKLFF. The CDR3 region has the DNA TGTGCCAGCAGTCCCTGGGCAGGGGGCTTACTTGTCGGTAATGAAAAACTGTTTTTT. Using reference TRBV27 and TRBJ1-4 for the parts outside the CDR3, the full variable domain is EAQVTQNPRYLITVTGKKLTVTCSQNMNHEYMSWYRQDPGLGLRQIYYSMNVEVTDKGDVPEGYKVSRKEKRNFPLILESPSPNQTSLYFCASSPWAGGLLVGNEKLFFGSGTQLSVL.

V usage is TRBV18 and J usage is TRBJ2-7; 7 bases match TRBD1. CDR1 is KGHSH, CDR2 LQKENI, per germline. Unmatched junction bases numbered 10, after V lost 4 bases and J lost 4 bases. The CDR3 is 15 residues long. The CDR3 nucleotides are TGTGCCAGCTCACTTGGACCGGGACAGCAGTACGAGCAGTACTTC. Protein sequence: CASSLGPGQQYEQYF. The whole variable domain, filled in from reference TRBV18 and TRBJ2-7, reads NAGVMQNPRHLVRRRGQEARLRCSPMKGHSHVYWYRQLPEEGLKFMVYLQKENIIDESGMPKERFSAEFPKEGPSILRIQQVVRGDSAAYFCASSLGPGQQYEQYFGPGTRLTVT.

The chain recombines TRBV12-3 or TRBV12-4 with TRBJ2-5; D not resolved. CDR3 length equals 12 residues. Trimming took off 6 bases at V and 5 bases at J, with 10 bases between the two ends. DNA for the CDR3: TGTGCCAGCAGCCGAGGTTGGGAGACCCAGTACTTC. It translates to CASSRGWETQYF.